This is a list of T cell receptor beta chains from one sample in a study of blood T cell repertoires in COVID-19. Profiling relied on immunoSEQ multiplex PCR, and the TCRdb table lists in-frame clones only, not all of them. The data show roughly 570,000 clones, around 90% seen once. Sample: peripheral blood. The receptors stem from a woman aged 50 to 60 with COVID-19, enrolled during active disease. The CDR3 runs from the conserved cysteine through the conserved F or W. The D gene is left open where the match is weak. Only part of the rows carry a size: once, few, many, or a class if the clone is expanded.

size	D	length	V	J	CDR3	DNA
.	.	14	TRBV15	TRBJ1-2	CATSRDITLEGYTF	TGTGCCACCAGCCGAGATATCACGCTCGAGGGCTACACCTTC
.	.	10	TRBV6-5	TRBJ2-7	CAKARGEQYF	TGTGCCAAAGCCCGGGGGGAGCAGTACTTC
.	.	15	TRBV2	TRBJ2-3	CASSSDRSGRDTQYF	TGTGCCAGCAGTTCGGACAGAAGCGGACGAGATACGCAGTATTTT
.	.	12	TRBV5-1	TRBJ2-7	CASTSDSYEQYF	TGCGCCAGCACTAGCGACTCCTACGAGCAGTACTTC
once	.	17	TRBV4-2	TRBJ2-3	CASSQDLAGALTDTQYF	TGTGCCAGCAGCCAAGATCTGGCGGGGGCCCTCACAGATACGCAGTATTTT
.	.	13	TRBV30	TRBJ2-5	CAWTPRDIETQYF	TGTGCCTGGACCCCACGGGACATAGAGACCCAGTACTTC
.	TRBD1	17	TRBV18	TRBJ1-5	CASSPDGTVSSNQPQHF	TGTGCCAGCTCACCAGACGGGACAGTTAGTAGCAATCAGCCCCAGCATTTT
.	.	13	TRBV12-3/TRBV12-4	TRBJ1-5	CASRPGRTQPQHF	TGTGCCAGCAGACCGGGGAGGACTCAGCCCCAGCATTTT
.	.	14	TRBV2	TRBJ1-3	CASTGPSSGNTIYF	TGTGCCAGCACAGGGCCAAGCTCTGGAAACACCATATATTTT
.	TRBD1	15	TRBV5-1	TRBJ2-3	CASSPYRDSTDTQYF	TGCGCCAGCAGCCCCTATCGGGACAGTACAGATACGCAGTATTTT
.	.	12	TRBV5-6	TRBJ2-5	CASSLPTGTQYF	TGTGCCAGCAGTCTCCCCACTGGGACCCAGTACTTC
.	TRBD1	14	TRBV29-1	TRBJ1-1	CSVASTGLGTEAFF	TGCAGCGTTGCTTCGACAGGGCTGGGCACTGAAGCTTTCTTT
few	.	14	TRBV2	TRBJ1-5	CASEGGEFDQPQHF	TGTGCCAGCGAAGGAGGCGAGTTTGATCAGCCCCAGCATTTT
.	TRBD1	14	TRBV28	TRBJ1-4	CASSFRDRYEKLFF	TGTGCCAGCAGTTTCCGGGACAGATATGAAAAACTGTTTTTT
.	.	17	TRBV4-1	TRBJ1-1	CASRTQAGGGMNTEAFF	TGCGCCAGCAGAACTCAGGCGGGGGGGGGAATGAACACTGAAGCTTTCTTT
.	.	12	TRBV18	TRBJ2-5	CASSLAPETQYF	TGTGCCAGCTCATTGGCTCCAGAGACCCAGTACTTC
once	TRBD1	14	TRBV15	TRBJ2-7	CATSPQTGANEQYF	TGTGCCACCAGCCCCCAAACAGGGGCAAACGAGCAGTACTTC
.	.	16	TRBV2	TRBJ2-6	CASSYRVDSGANVLTF	TGTGCCAGCAGTTACAGGGTTGACTCTGGGGCCAACGTCCTGACTTTC
.	.	13	TRBV5-4	TRBJ1-2	CATTTGTNYGYTF	TGTGCCACCACTACAGGCACTAACTATGGCTACACCTTC
once	.	15	TRBV6-5	TRBJ1-1	CASSRSTGRGTEAFF	TGTGCCAGCAGTCGTTCGACAGGACGAGGGACTGAAGCTTTCTTT
.	TRBD2	16	TRBV9	TRBJ2-3	CASSGLAGALTDTQYF	TGTGCCAGCAGCGGACTAGCGGGGGCCCTCACAGATACGCAGTATTTT
.	.	17	TRBV4-2	TRBJ2-3	CASSQGGAQGYTDTQYF	TGTGCCAGCAGCCAAGGTGGGGCCCAGGGATACACAGATACGCAGTATTTT
once	.	14	TRBV3-1/TRBV3-2	TRBJ2-3	CASSAGWDTDTQYF	TGTGCCAGCAGCGCAGGGTGGGACACAGATACGCAGTATTTT
few	.	13	TRBV7-9	TRBJ1-6	CASSPSMNSPLHF	TGTGCCAGCAGCCCCAGTATGAATTCACCCCTCCACTTT
.	TRBD1	15	TRBV5-4	TRBJ1-6	CASRRGTGRNSPLHF	TGTGCCAGCAGGCGTGGGACAGGGAGAAATTCACCCCTCCACTTT
.	.	15	TRBV19	TRBJ1-2	CASSVNGRGGYGYTF	TGTGCCAGTAGTGTAAACGGACGGGGAGGCTATGGCTACACCTTC
.	.	12	TRBV29-1	TRBJ2-1	CSVHRLVGEQFF	TGCAGCGTCCACAGACTAGTCGGTGAGCAGTTCTTC
.	.	16	TRBV5-4	TRBJ1-4	CASSLGRGAANEKLFF	TGTGCCAGCAGCTTGGGCCGGGGGGCAGCTAATGAAAAACTGTTTTTT
.	.	14	TRBV15	TRBJ1-1	CATSRDTDRRKAFF	TGTGCCACCAGCAGAGATACCGACAGGAGGAAAGCTTTCTTT
once	.	15	TRBV5-6	TRBJ2-1	CASTIGRGSYNEQFF	TGTGCCAGCACCATAGGGCGGGGCTCCTACAATGAGCAGTTCTTC
.	TRBD1	14	TRBV5-6	TRBJ1-1	CASSYRGRQTEAFF	TGTGCCAGCAGCTACAGGGGAAGGCAAACTGAAGCTTTCTTT